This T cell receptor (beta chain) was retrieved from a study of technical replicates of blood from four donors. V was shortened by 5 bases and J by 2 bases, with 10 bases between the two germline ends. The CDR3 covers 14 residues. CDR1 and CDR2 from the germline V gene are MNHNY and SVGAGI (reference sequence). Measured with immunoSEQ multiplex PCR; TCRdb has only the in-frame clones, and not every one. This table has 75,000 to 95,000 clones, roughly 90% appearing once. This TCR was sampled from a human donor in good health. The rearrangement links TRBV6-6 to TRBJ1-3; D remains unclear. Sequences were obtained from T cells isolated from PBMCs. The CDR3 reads CASSNLAAGNTIYF. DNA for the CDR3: TGTGCCAGCAGTAACCTGGCTGCTGGAAACACCATATATTTT.